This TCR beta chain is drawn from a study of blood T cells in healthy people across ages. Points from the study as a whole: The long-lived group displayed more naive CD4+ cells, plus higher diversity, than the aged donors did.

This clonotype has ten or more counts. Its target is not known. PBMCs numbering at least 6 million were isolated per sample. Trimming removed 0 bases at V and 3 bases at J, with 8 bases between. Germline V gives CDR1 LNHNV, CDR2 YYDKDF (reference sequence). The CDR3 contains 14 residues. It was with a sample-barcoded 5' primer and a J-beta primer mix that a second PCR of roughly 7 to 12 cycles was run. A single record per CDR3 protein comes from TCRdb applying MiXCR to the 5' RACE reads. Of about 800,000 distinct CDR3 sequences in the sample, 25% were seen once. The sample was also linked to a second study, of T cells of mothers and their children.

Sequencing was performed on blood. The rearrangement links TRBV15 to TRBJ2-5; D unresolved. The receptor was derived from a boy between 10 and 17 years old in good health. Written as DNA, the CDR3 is TGTGCCACCAGCAGAGATAGGGCAGAAGAGACCCAGTACTTC. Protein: CATSRDRAEETQYF.